Below, one TCR beta chain is given with its context. Its matching antigen is unknown. The CDR3 covers 14 residues. Germline V gene data show CDR1 as KGHSH and CDR2 as LQKENI. Trimming cost V 2 bases and J 7 bases; bases outside gene matches: 3. The sample originates from a study of cytomegalovirus exposure and HLA in healthy donors. Study as a whole: Ancestry clustering placed 70% to 90% of a few hundred genotyped donors in the Caucasian-associated cluster. Overall study findings and caveats: Relative to the approximately 670-donor mean, N-insertions were reportedly fewer in an Asian-associated ancestry cluster in a later analysis.

With 60 Vbeta and 13 Jbeta primers, the PCR was carried out. Libraries were prepared by immunoSEQ multiplex PCR; TCRdb keeps only in-frame clonotypes and omits some of them. The sample includes approximately 150,000 clones, approximately 73% of them seen just once. The sequencing sample was made of PBMCs. The source of this sequence is a young woman in good health and CMV-seropositive. The chain recombines TRBV18 with TRBJ2-1; 9 bases line up with TRBD1. CDR3 protein: CASSPDRGGNEQFF. DNA of the CDR3: TGTGCCAGCTCACCAGACAGGGGGGGGAATGAGCAGTTCTTC. The full variable domain, its missing parts supplied by reference TRBV18 and TRBJ2-1, is NAGVMQNPRHLVRRRGQEARLRCSPMKGHSHVYWYRQLPEEGLKFMVYLQKENIIDESGMPKERFSAEFPKEGPSILRIQQVVRGDSAAYFCASSPDRGGNEQFFGPGTRLTVL.